These T cell receptor beta chains were read from a single sample in a study of control samples from healthy donors and cancer patients. Produced via immunoSEQ multiplex PCR; TCRdb's table is partial and in-frame only. The sample has 150,000 to 180,000 clones, about 94% seen once; the top ten hold approximately 5.7%. The sequenced material came from blood. The receptors derive from a man in his forties in good health. CDR3s include the opening cysteine and the closing phenylalanine or tryptophan. D genes are given only for firm matches. Where a row states a size, it is once, few, many or the class of an expanded clone; other rows omit it.

clone size	D gene	J gene	V gene	CDR3 DNA	CDR3 protein
NA	TRBD2	TRBJ2-1	TRBV6-5	TGTGCCAGTAGAGACACGGGGGGACTCTACAATGAGCAGTTCTTC	CASRDTGGLYNEQFF
NA	NA	TRBJ1-6	TRBV5-6	TGTGCCAGCAGCTTGGGGGGGCCCCTCCACTTT	CASSLGGPLHF
NA	NA	TRBJ1-1	TRBV4-2	TGTGCCAGCAGCCAATCGGGTGGTCCTGAAGCTTTCTTT	CASSQSGGPEAFF
NA	NA	TRBJ2-1	TRBV19	TGTGCCAGTAGTACCGGGACCTACTACAATGAGCAGTTCTTC	CASSTGTYYNEQFF
NA	NA	TRBJ2-2	TRBV19	TGTGCCAGTAGTCCGGCGGCCACGACCGGGGAGCTGTTTTTT	CASSPAATTGELFF
NA	NA	TRBJ2-3	TRBV24-1	TGTGCCACCAGTGATCAAATAGAGGATACGCAGTATTTT	CATSDQIEDTQYF
NA	NA	TRBJ1-4	TRBV15	TGTGCCACCAGCAGAGATCTCAGTCAGACTTCCTTTGAAAAACTGTTTTTT	CATSRDLSQTSFEKLFF
once	NA	TRBJ1-2	TRBV6-5	TGTGCCAGCAGTCTCGGACGAAACTATGGCTACACCTTC	CASSLGRNYGYTF
NA	TRBD1	TRBJ1-3	TRBV6-5	TGTGCCAGCAGTTCGGACAGGGGGGGAAACACCATATATTTT	CASSSDRGGNTIYF
NA	NA	TRBJ1-2	TRBV11-2	TGTGCCAGCAGCGGGGTCAGAACGCCAAGGGACTATGGCTACACCTTC	CASSGVRTPRDYGYTF
once	NA	TRBJ2-2	TRBV5-1	TGCGCCAGCAGCTTGCGGGGTGACACCGGGGAGCTGTTTTTT	CASSLRGDTGELFF
NA	NA	TRBJ1-2	TRBV5-4	TGTGCCAGCAGCTTGGACAGGCGTGGCTACACCTTC	CASSLDRRGYTF
NA	NA	TRBJ1-1	TRBV27	TGTGCCAGCACCTGGGGCAGGGGGAACACTGAAGCTTTCTTT	CASTWGRGNTEAFF
NA	NA	TRBJ1-4	TRBV4-1	TGCGCCAGCAAACCAGGCAGGGCGCCCGATGAAAAACTGTTTTTT	CASKPGRAPDEKLFF
NA	NA	TRBJ2-7	TRBV7-9	TGTGCCAGCAGCTTAGGACAAAACGAGCAGTACTTC	CASSLGQNEQYF
NA	TRBD1	TRBJ1-1	TRBV28	TGTGCCAGCAGTTTGGGCAGGGGGGCTTTCTTT	CASSLGRGAFF
NA	NA	TRBJ2-1	TRBV21-1	TGTGCCAGCAGCATTAGGACAGAATACAATGAGCAGTTCTTC	CASSIRTEYNEQFF
NA	TRBD1	TRBJ1-6	TRBV5-6	TGTGCCAGCAGCCTCTCAACGACAGGGGCCCTCCACTTT	CASSLSTTGALHF
NA	TRBD2	TRBJ2-3	TRBV5-4	TGTGCCAGCAGCTTGAAAGAGCGGGGGTCCACAGATACGCAGTATTTT	CASSLKERGSTDTQYF
NA	TRBD2	TRBJ2-3	TRBV5-1	TGCGCCAGCGGCCTTAGCGGGGGAGGAATAGATACGCAGTATTTT	CASGLSGGGIDTQYF
NA	NA	TRBJ2-4	TRBV30	TGTGCCTGGAGTCCTCCCCCTTTCGACGGGCTAGCCAAAAACATTCAGTACTTC	CAWSPPPFDGLAKNIQYF
NA	TRBD1	TRBJ1-2	TRBV30	TGTGCCTGGAGCCGGGGACAGTATGGCTACACCTTC	CAWSRGQYGYTF
NA	TRBD1	TRBJ1-2	TRBV19	TGTGCCAGTAGCCGGGACAGAGGCTACACCTTC	CASSRDRGYTF
NA	NA	TRBJ2-5	TRBV18	TGTGCCAGTTCTACAGGGACCCAAGAGACCCAGTACTTC	CASSTGTQETQYF
NA	NA	TRBJ2-7	TRBV5-1	TGCGCCAGCAGCTTGGATAGTAGCGCGTCGAACTACGAGCAGTACTTC	CASSLDSSASNYEQYF
NA	NA	TRBJ2-5	TRBV19	NA	CASSFGPGPWETQYF
NA	NA	TRBJ2-7	TRBV6-2/TRBV6-3	TGTGCCAGCAGTTTTTGGGGGGGCACCCACGAGCAGTACTTC	CASSFWGGTHEQYF
NA	TRBD1	TRBJ1-1	TRBV5-1	TGCGCCAGCAGCGGGGGACAGGGAGCTGAAGCTTTCTTT	CASSGGQGAEAFF
NA	NA	TRBJ1-6	TRBV6-6	TGTGCCAGCAGTTACTCGCAGGGGCGGAATTCACCCCTCCACTTT	CASSYSQGRNSPLHF
NA	NA	TRBJ1-5	TRBV12-5	TGTGCTAGTGGTTCGGCCCCCAGGCTTCTCCAGCCCCAGCATTTT	CASGSAPRLLQPQHF
NA	TRBD1	TRBJ2-7	TRBV9	TGTGCCAGCAGCGAGGGGACAGGGTGGTCCGAGCAGTACTTC	CASSEGTGWSEQYF
NA	TRBD2	TRBJ2-1	TRBV11-2	TGTGCCAGCAGCCGGGACTACTATATCCTCTCCTACAATGAGCAGTTCTTC	CASSRDYYILSYNEQFF
few	NA	TRBJ1-2	TRBV28	TGTGCCAGCAGTTTAAATACAGGCTATGGCTACACCTTC	CASSLNTGYGYTF
NA	NA	TRBJ1-4	TRBV6-5	TGTGCCGTACAGAGAGCTTTCAATGAAAAACTGTTTTTT	CAVQRAFNEKLFF
NA	TRBD2	TRBJ2-3	TRBV7-9	TGTGCCAGCAGCCCGGGAGGAGCGGGGGGCCGGCTCACAGATACGCAGTATTTT	CASSPGGAGGRLTDTQYF
NA	NA	TRBJ1-2	TRBV19	TGTGCCAGTAGTATGGGGGAACCTGGCTACACCTTC	CASSMGEPGYTF
NA	NA	TRBJ1-2	TRBV7-9	TGTGCCAGCAGCTTCTACACAGGCTCCGATGGCTACACCTTC	CASSFYTGSDGYTF
NA	TRBD1	TRBJ2-1	TRBV3-1/TRBV3-2	TGTGCCAGCAGCCGCCTTGCCCGACAGGGTTACAATGAGCAGTTCTTC	CASSRLARQGYNEQFF
NA	NA	TRBJ1-5	TRBV28	TGTGCCAGCAGTTTCAGCTTGAATCAGCCCCAGCATTTT	CASSFSLNQPQHF
NA	NA	TRBJ1-2	TRBV7-9	TGTGCCAGCAGCTTAGGCGGGGTCGGCTATGGCTACACCTTC	CASSLGGVGYGYTF
NA	NA	TRBJ2-2	TRBV11-2	TGTGCCAGCAGCGCCTGGGGAGGAAACACCGGGGAGCTGTTTTTT	CASSAWGGNTGELFF
NA	NA	TRBJ2-6	TRBV5-6	TGTGCCAGCAGCTTTTACTCTGGGGCCAACGTCCTGACTTTC	CASSFYSGANVLTF
once	NA	TRBJ2-7	TRBV11-2	TGTGCCAGCAGCCCCCTGAATAGGGGGGGAGCCTACGAGCAGTACTTC	CASSPLNRGGAYEQYF
NA	NA	TRBJ1-5	TRBV28	TGTGCCAGCACCTCGCACCGGGGTGGCAATCAGCCCCAGCATTTT	CASTSHRGGNQPQHF
NA	TRBD1	TRBJ2-7	TRBV6-5	TGTGCCAGCAGTTACACCTCAGGGGGCGAGGGCGAGCAGTACTTC	CASSYTSGGEGEQYF
NA	TRBD1	TRBJ2-7	TRBV7-2	TGTGCCAGCAGCTTACAGGGGGCGATTTACGAGCAGTACTTC	CASSLQGAIYEQYF
NA	NA	TRBJ1-5	TRBV4-1	TGCGCCAGCAGAAGAACGGACAGTAGCAATCAGCCCCAGCATTTT	CASRRTDSSNQPQHF
NA	NA	TRBJ1-6	TRBV6-6	TGTGCCAGCAGTTACGAGGGGACACCCCTCCACTTT	CASSYEGTPLHF
NA	NA	TRBJ1-5	TRBV7-2	TGTGCCAGCAGCTTAATAAGCAGGGATGGGCCCCAGCATTTT	CASSLISRDGPQHF
NA	NA	TRBJ2-3	TRBV11-2	TGTGCCAGCAGCTTAGCGGCAGATACGCAGTATTTT	CASSLAADTQYF
NA	NA	TRBJ1-4	TRBV12-3/TRBV12-4	TGTGCCAGCAGTCACAGCCCTAATGAAAAACTGTTTTTT	CASSHSPNEKLFF
NA	TRBD2	TRBJ2-7	TRBV6-5	TGTGCCAGCAGTTACGACACTAGCGAGAACTACGAGCAGTACTTC	CASSYDTSENYEQYF
NA	NA	TRBJ1-1	TRBV10-3	TGTGCCATCAGTGAGAGGGCAATGGGTGAAGCTTTCTTT	CAISERAMGEAFF
NA	TRBD1	TRBJ2-1	TRBV24-1	TGTGCCACCAGTGTCGGGACAGGGGGCTTCGATGAGCAGTTCTTC	CATSVGTGGFDEQFF
NA	TRBD2	TRBJ2-7	TRBV4-1	TGCGCCAGCAGCCAAGGGGGGGGCTACGAGCAGTACTTC	CASSQGGGYEQYF
NA	TRBD1	TRBJ1-3	TRBV5-1	TGCGCCAGTAGCTTACGGGACAGCGATGGAAACACCATATATTTT	CASSLRDSDGNTIYF